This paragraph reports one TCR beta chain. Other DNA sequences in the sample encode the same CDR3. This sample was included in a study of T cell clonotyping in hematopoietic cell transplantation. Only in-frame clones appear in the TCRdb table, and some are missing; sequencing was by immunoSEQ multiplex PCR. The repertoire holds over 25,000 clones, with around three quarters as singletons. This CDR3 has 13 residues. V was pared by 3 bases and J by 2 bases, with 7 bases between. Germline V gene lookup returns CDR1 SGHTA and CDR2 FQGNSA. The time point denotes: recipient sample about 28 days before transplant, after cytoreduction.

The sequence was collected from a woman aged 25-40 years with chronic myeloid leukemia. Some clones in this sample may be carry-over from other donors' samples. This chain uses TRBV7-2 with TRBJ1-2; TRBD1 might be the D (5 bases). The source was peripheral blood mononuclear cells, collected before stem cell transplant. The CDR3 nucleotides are TGTGCCAGCAGCTTGGGACCAAACTATGGCTACACCTTC. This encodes CASSLGPNYGYTF.